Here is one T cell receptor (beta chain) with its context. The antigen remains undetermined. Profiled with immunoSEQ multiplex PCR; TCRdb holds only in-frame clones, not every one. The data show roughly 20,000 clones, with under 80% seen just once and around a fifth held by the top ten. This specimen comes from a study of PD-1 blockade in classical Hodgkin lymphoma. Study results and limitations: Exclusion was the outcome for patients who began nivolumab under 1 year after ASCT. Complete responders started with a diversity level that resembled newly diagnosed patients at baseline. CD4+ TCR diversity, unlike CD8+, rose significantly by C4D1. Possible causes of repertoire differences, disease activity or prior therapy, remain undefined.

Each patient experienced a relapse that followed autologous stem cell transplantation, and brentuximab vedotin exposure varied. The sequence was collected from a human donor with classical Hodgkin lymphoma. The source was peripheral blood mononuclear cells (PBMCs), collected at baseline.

CDR3 in DNA: TGTGCCAGCAGTGAATTATTGACAATGAGCAATCAGCCCCAGCATTTT. Amino acids: CASSELLTMSNQPQHF. The genes are TRBV6-1 and TRBJ1-5, with D unclear. The V gene lost 2 bases and the J gene lost 1 base, with 12 bases spanning the gap. Germline V gene lookup returns CDR1 MNHNS and CDR2 SASEGT. The CDR3 covers 16 residues.